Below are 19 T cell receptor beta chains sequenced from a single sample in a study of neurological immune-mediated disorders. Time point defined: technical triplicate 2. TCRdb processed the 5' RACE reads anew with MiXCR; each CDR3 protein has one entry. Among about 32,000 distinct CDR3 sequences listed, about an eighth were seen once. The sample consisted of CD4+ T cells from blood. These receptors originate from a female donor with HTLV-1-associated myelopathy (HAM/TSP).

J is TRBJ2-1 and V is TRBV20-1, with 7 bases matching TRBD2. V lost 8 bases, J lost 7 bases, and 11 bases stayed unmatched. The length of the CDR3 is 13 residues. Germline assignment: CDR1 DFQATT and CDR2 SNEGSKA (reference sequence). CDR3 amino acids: CSRSGGGCNEQFF. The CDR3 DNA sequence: TGCAGTCGCTCTGGGGGAGGGTGTAATGAGCAGTTCTTC.

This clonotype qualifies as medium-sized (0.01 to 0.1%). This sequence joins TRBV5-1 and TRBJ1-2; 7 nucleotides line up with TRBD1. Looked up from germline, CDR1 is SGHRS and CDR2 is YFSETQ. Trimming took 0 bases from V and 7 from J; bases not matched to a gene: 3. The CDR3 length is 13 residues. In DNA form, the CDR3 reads TGCGCCAGCAGCTTGGGGGACAGAATTGGCTACACCTTC. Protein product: CASSLGDRIGYTF.

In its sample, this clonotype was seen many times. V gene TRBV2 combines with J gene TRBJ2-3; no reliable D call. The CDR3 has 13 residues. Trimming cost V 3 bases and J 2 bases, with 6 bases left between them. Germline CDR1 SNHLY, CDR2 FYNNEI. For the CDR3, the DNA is TGTGCCAGCAGTGATCGCAACACAGATACGCAGTATTTT. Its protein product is CASSDRNTDTQYF. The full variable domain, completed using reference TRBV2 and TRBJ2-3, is EPEVTQTPSHQVTQMGQEVILRCVPISNHLYFYWYRQILGQKVEFLVSFYNNEISEKSEIFDDQFSVERPDGSNFTLKIRSTKLEDSAMYFCASSDRNTDTQYFGPGTRLTVL.

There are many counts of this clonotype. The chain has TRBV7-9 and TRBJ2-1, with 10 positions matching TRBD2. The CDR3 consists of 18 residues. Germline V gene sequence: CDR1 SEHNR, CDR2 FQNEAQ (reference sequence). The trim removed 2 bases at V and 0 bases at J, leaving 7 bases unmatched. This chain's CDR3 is CASSLPSGGLSSYNEQFF. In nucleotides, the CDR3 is TGTGCCAGCAGCTTACCTAGCGGGGGACTAAGCTCCTACAATGAGCAGTTCTTC.

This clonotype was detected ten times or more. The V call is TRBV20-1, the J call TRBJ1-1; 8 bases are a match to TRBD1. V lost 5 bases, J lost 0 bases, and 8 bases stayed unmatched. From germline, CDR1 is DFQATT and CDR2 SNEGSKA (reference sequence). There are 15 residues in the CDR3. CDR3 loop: CSAFWTGTMNTEAFF. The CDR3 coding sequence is TGCAGTGCTTTCTGGACAGGGACCATGAACACTGAAGCTTTCTTT.

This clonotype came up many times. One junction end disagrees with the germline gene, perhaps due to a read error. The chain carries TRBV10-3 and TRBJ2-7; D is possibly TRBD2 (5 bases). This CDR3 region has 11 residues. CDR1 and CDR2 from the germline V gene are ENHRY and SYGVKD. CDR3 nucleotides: TGTGCCAGCAACCCTGGCGGGCAGACATTTTTC. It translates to CASNPGGQTFF.

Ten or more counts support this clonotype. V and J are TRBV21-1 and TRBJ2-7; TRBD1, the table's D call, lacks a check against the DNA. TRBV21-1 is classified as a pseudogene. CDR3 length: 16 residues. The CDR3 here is CASSKDPEGTDYEQYF. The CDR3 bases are TGTGCCAGCAGCAAAGATCCCGAGGGGACGGACTACGAGCAGTACTTC.

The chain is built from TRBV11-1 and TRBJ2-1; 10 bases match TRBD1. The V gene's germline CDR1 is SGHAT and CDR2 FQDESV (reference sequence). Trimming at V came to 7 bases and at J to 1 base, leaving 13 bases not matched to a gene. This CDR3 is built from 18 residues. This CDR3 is CASTPRDRGIVSYNEQFF. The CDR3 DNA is TGTGCCAGCACCCCTCGGGACAGGGGAATTGTTTCCTACAATGAGCAGTTCTTC.

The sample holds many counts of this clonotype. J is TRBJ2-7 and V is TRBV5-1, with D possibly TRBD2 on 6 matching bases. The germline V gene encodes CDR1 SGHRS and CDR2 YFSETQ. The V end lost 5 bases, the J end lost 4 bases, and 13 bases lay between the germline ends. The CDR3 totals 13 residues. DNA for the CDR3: TGCGCCAGCAGTAGCGGACGACGTTACGAGCAGTACTTC. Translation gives CASSSGRRYEQYF.

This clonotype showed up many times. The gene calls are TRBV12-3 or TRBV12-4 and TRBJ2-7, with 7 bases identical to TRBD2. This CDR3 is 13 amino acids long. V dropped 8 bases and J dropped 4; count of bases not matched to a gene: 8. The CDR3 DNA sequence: TGTGCCAGCCTTCTGGAGGGAGGGTACGAGCAGTACTTC. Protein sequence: CASLLEGGYEQYF.

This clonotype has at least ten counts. The DNA of the CDR3 is TGCAGTGCCAGGGGGCTAGATACGCAGTATTTT. As protein: CSARGLDTQYF. The chain joins TRBV20-1 to TRBJ2-3; 8 nucleotides align to TRBD1. In germline, CDR1 is DFQATT, CDR2 SNEGSKA (reference sequence). V shed 6 bases, J shed 5 bases, and the junction held 1 base outside the gene matches. The CDR3 has 11 residues.

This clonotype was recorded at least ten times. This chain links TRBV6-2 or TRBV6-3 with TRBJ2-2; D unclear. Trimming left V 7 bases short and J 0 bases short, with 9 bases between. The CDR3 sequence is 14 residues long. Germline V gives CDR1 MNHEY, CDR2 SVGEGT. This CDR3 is CASMWGSNTGELFF. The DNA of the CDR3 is TGTGCCAGCATGTGGGGTTCGAACACCGGGGAGCTGTTTTTT.

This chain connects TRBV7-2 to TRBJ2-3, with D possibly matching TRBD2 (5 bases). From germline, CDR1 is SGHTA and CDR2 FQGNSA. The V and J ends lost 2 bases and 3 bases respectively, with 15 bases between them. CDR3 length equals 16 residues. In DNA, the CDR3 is TGTGCCAGCAGCTTACTGCGCGGGCGCACTACAGATACGCAGTATTTT. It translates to CASSLLRGRTTDTQYF.

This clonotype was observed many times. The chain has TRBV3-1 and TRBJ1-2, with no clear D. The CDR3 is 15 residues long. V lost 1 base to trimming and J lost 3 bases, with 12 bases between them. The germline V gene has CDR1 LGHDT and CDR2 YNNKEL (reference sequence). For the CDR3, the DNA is TGTGCCAGCAGCCAAGGAACTGGACGGGACTATGGCTACACCTTC. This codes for CASSQGTGRDYGYTF.

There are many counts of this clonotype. In DNA, the CDR3 is TGCAGTGCTAGAGTGGGGACTAGCGACCCCTACAATGAGCAGTTCTTC. Its protein product is CSARVGTSDPYNEQFF. V and J are TRBV20-1 and TRBJ2-1; 10 bases are a match to TRBD2. V gave up 1 base and J gave up 2 bases; unmatched junction bases: 5. Per the germline V gene, CDR1 is DFQATT and CDR2 is SNEGSKA (reference sequence). The CDR3 spans 16 residues.

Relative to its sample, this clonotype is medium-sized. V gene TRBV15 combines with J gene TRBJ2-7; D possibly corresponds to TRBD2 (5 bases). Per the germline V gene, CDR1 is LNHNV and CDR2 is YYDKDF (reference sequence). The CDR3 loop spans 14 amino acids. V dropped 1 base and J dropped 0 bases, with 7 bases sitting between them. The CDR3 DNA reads TGTGCCACCAGCAGAGCTCGGGGCTCCTACGAGCAGTACTTC. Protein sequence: CATSRARGSYEQYF.

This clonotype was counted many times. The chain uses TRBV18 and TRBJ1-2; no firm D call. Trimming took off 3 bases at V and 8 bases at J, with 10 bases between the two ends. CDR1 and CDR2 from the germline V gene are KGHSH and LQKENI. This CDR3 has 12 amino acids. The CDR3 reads CASSPVVVGYTF. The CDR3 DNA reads TGTGCCAGCTCACCGGTTGTTGTAGGCTACACCTTC.

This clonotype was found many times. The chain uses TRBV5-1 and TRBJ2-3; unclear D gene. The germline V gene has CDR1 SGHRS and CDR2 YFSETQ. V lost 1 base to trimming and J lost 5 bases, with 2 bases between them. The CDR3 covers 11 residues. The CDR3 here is CASSLRDTQYF. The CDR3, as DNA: TGCGCCAGCAGCTTGAGAGATACGCAGTATTTT.

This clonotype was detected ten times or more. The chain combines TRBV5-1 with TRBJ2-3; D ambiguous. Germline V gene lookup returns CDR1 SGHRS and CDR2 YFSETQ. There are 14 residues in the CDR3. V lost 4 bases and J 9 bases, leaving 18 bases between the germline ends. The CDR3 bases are TGCGCCAGCAGCCCGCCTGTTGGCGCGAGGACGCAGTATTTT. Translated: CASSPPVGARTQYF.